A selection of T cell receptor beta chains follows, all from one sample in a study of T cells after yellow fever vaccination. TCRdb re-called the 5' RACE reads with MiXCR, one entry per CDR3 protein. Of 300,000 to 450,000 distinct CDR3 sequences listed, under 7.5% are singletons. Specimen: PBMCs, collected 5 days after the yellow fever booster vaccination. These receptors originate from a man aged 25 to 40 who received the YFV17D yellow fever vaccine. Both conserved end residues are part of each CDR3. Fields, in order: J gene, D gene, V gene, clone size, CDR3 length, CDR3 protein, CDR3 DNA. D genes are given only for firm matches. Clone size, where shown, is once, few, many, or a class for clones that have expanded.

TRBJ2-3 - TRBV20-1 many 11 CSAWITDTQYF TGCAGTGCTTGGATCACAGATACGCAGTATTTT
TRBJ2-5 - TRBV28 few 12 CASLDSQETQYF TGTGCCAGCTTAGACAGTCAAGAGACCCAGTACTTC
TRBJ2-2 - TRBV9 many 13 CASGLMNTGELFF TGTGCCAGCGGACTGATGAACACCGGGGAGCTGTTTTTT
TRBJ2-2 - TRBV7-2 many 13 CASSLDYTGELFF TGTGCCAGCAGCTTAGATTACACCGGGGAGCTGTTTTTT
TRBJ2-1 TRBD1 TRBV7-2 - 14 CASSLGQANDEQFF TGTGCCAGCAGCTTGGGACAGGCGAACGATGAGCAGTTCTTC
TRBJ2-5 - TRBV21-1 - 16 CASSGRTPTTQETQYF TGTGCCAGCAGCGGGAGAACCCCAACAACCCAAGAGACCCAGTACTTC
TRBJ2-3 TRBD1 TRBV4-2 - 15 CASSETGGGTDTQYF TGTGCCAGCAGCGAGACAGGGGGCGGCACAGATACGCAGTATTTT
TRBJ2-7 - TRBV5-4 few 12 CASSSRDMEQYF TGTGCCAGCAGCTCCCGGGATATGGAGCAGTACTTC
TRBJ1-1 - TRBV20-1 - 14 CSARRVATNTEAFF TGCAGTGCTAGGAGAGTGGCAACGAACACTGAAGCTTTCTTT
TRBJ2-1 TRBD2 TRBV7-2 - 17 CASSLAIRRAGYNEQFF TGTGCCAGCAGCTTAGCGATACGGCGAGCGGGGTACAATGAGCAGTTCTTC
TRBJ2-3 - TRBV12-3/TRBV12-4 few 15 CASSLVGVNTDTQYF TGTGCCAGCAGTTTGGTAGGGGTCAACACAGATACGCAGTATTTT
TRBJ2-3 - TRBV29-1 many 12 CSVGVGTDTQYF TGCAGCGTTGGAGTCGGCACAGATACGCAGTATTTT
TRBJ1-3 TRBD1 TRBV7-2 many 13 CASSLDRGNTIYF TGTGCCAGCAGCTTGGACAGGGGAAACACCATATATTTT
TRBJ2-7 - TRBV5-1 few 15 CASSLAGAALYEQYF TGCGCCAGCAGCTTGGCGGGAGCCGCCCTTTACGAGCAGTACTTC
TRBJ2-7 - TRBV5-1 many 15 CASSLRTTAGSEQYF TGCGCCAGCAGCCTCCGGACCACAGCAGGGTCCGAGCAGTACTTC
TRBJ2-1 - TRBV20-1 - 14 CSALDDFSYNEQFF TGCAGTGCTCTGGACGACTTCTCCTACAATGAGCAGTTCTTC
TRBJ2-1 TRBD2 TRBV3-1 - 16 CASSSTTSGRGDEQFF TGTGCCAGCAGCTCCACGACTAGCGGGAGAGGCGATGAGCAGTTCTTC
TRBJ1-3 - TRBV25-1 few 15 CASSFRRNSGNTIYF TGTGCCAGCAGCTTTCGACGTAACTCTGGAAACACCATATATTTT
TRBJ2-7 TRBD2 TRBV20-1 - 14 CSAIRLAGDYEQYF TGCAGTGCCATTAGACTAGCGGGGGACTACGAGCAGTACTTC
TRBJ1-1 - TRBV3-1 few 12 CASGPGNTEAFF TGTGCCAGCGGACCGGGGAACACTGAAGCTTTCTTT
TRBJ2-7 - TRBV7-9 many 13 CASSFGRIYEQYF TGTGCCAGCAGTTTTGGACGGATCTACGAGCAGTACTTC
TRBJ2-7 TRBD2 TRBV7-8 few 18 CASTRTTSSGRASYEQYF TGTGCCAGCACCAGGACAACTTCTAGCGGGAGGGCCTCTTACGAGCAGTACTTC
TRBJ2-3 TRBD2 TRBV7-2 many 15 CASSLVGTTTDTQYF TGTGCCAGCAGCTTAGTAGGGACTACAACGGATACGCAGTATTTT
TRBJ1-1 - TRBV27 few 14 CASSSGGPYTEAFF TGTGCCAGCAGTTCTGGGGGGCCCTACACTGAAGCTTTCTTT
TRBJ1-3 - TRBV20-1 - 15 CSARDSQGPGNTIYF TGCAGTGCTAGAGACTCTCAGGGTCCAGGAAACACCATATATTTT
TRBJ1-4 - TRBV5-1 many 14 CASSPQGTNEKLFF TGCGCCAGCAGCCCCCAGGGGACTAATGAAAAACTGTTTTTT
TRBJ1-5 - TRBV6-6 many 12 CASRVWNQPQHF TGTGCCAGCCGGGTCTGGAATCAGCCCCAGCATTTT
TRBJ2-7 TRBD2 TRBV20-1 many 13 CSARDGSGGEQYF TGCAGTGCTAGAGACGGGTCGGGAGGCGAGCAGTACTTC
TRBJ2-7 - TRBV10-3 many 11 CAISELGEQYF TGTGCCATCAGTGAGTTAGGGGAGCAGTACTTC
TRBJ2-1 TRBD1 TRBV7-2 few 13 CASSYGQGDEQFF TGTGCCAGCAGCTACGGACAGGGCGATGAGCAGTTCTTC
TRBJ1-3 - TRBV24-1 few 13 CAADGRSGNTIYF TGTGCCGCCGATGGGCGCTCTGGAAACACCATATATTTT
TRBJ2-1 - TRBV5-1 few 16 CASSGRGGGGYNEQFF TGCGCCAGCAGTGGACGAGGGGGCGGGGGCTACAATGAGCAGTTCTTC
TRBJ2-3 - TRBV11-2 - 13 CASSSRPGDTQYF TGTGCCAGCAGCTCCAGACCCGGAGATACGCAGTATTTT